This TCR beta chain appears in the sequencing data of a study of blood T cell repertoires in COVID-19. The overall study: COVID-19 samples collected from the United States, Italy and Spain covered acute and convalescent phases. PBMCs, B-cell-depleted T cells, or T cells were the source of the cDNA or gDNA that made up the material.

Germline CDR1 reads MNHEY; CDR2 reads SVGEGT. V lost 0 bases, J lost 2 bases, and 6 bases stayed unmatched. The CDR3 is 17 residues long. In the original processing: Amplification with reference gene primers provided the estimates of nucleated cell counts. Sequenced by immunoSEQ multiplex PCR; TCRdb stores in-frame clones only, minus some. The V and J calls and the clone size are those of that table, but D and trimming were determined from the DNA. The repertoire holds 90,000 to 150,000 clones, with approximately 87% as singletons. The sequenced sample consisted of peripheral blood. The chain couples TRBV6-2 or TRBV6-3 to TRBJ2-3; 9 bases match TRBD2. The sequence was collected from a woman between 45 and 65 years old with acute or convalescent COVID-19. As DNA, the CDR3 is TGTGCCAGCAGTTACTCAGGTGGCGGGGGGGACACAGATACGCAGTATTTT. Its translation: CASSYSGGGGDTDTQYF.